Sequencing of this TCR beta chain was carried out in a study of blood T cell repertoires in COVID-19. About the study: Italy, Spain and the United States were the sources of the convalescent and acute COVID-19 samples. The cDNA or gDNA used as material had been derived from T cells, B-cell-depleted T cells, or PBMCs.

In the original workflow: Cell counts per sample came from amplifying reference gene primers. Generated by immunoSEQ multiplex PCR, the TCRdb table keeps only in-frame clones and is missing some. V and J calls plus clone size are reproduced from that table; the DNA served to infer D and trimming. The sample records roughly 210,000 clones, about 87% being singletons. CDR3 length: 15 residues. The germline V gene encodes CDR1 WSHSY and CDR2 SAAADI. V was pared by 7 bases and J by 0 bases, with 13 bases between. The receptor was isolated from a man in his 70s with acute or convalescent COVID-19. The chain recombines TRBV10-2 with TRBJ2-1; a weak D match, TRBD2 (7 bases). Sequenced: peripheral blood. This chain's CDR3 is CASNLGGVSYNEQFF. CDR3 nucleotides: TGCGCCAGCAATTTAGGGGGGGTCTCCTACAATGAGCAGTTCTTC.